This T cell receptor (beta chain) is from a study of cytomegalovirus exposure and HLA in healthy donors. Study-wide background: Out of 398 genotyped donors, about 80% belonged to the Caucasian-associated ancestry cluster. Study-wide findings and caveats: Common viral pathogens seemed to be connected with several of the most significant clusters, according to a later analysis. In an earlier analysis, productive rearrangement rates for most beta V segments clustered near 87% or 30%.

About this clone itself: No antigen is known for it.

The PCR contained 60 Vbeta and 13 Jbeta primers. Clones were sequenced by immunoSEQ multiplex PCR, and TCRdb holds only the in-frame ones, with some missing. Among more than 110,000 clones listed, roughly 71% were seen once. With V trimmed by 3 bases and J by 5 bases, 5 bases remained unmatched. CDR1 SGHKS and CDR2 YYEKEE come from the germline V gene (reference sequence). This CDR3 has 14 amino acids. This chain connects TRBV5-5 to TRBJ1-1; 9 positions agree with TRBD1. This sequence was found in a man aged 25-45 years in good health and CMV-seronegative. Sample: PBMCs. The CDR3 loop is CASSSDRGKTEAFF. CDR3 in DNA: TGTGCCAGCAGCTCAGACAGGGGGAAAACTGAAGCTTTCTTT.